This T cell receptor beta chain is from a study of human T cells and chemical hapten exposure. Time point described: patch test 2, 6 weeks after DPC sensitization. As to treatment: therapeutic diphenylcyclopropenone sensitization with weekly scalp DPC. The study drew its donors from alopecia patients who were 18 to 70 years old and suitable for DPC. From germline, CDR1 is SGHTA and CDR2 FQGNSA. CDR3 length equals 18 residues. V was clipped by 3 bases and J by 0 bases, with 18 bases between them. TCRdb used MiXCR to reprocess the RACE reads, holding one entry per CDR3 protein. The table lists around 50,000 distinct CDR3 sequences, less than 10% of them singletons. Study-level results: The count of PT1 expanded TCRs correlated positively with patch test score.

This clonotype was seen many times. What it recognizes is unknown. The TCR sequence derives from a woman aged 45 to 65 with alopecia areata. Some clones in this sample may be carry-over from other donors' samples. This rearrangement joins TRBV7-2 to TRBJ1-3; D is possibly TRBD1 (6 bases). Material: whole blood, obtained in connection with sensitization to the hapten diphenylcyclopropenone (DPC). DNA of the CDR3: TGTGCCAGCAGCTTTCCCGTAGGGGGAACCGCCTCTGGAAACACCATATATTTT. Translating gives CASSFPVGGTASGNTIYF.